A selection of T cell receptor beta chains follows, all from one sample in a study of identifying expanded T cells in peripheral blood. Sequencing was performed with immunoSEQ multiplex PCR; in TCRdb, only in-frame clones are kept and a portion is missing. The sample carries 100,000 or so clones, approximately 90% recorded once. The source material was blood. These receptors were collected from a person aged 18 to 70 in good health. The CDR3 runs from the conserved cysteine through the conserved F or W. Each record gives: D gene, V gene, J gene, clone size, CDR3 DNA, CDR3 protein. The D gene is left open where the match is weak. Size tells how often a clone was seen (once, few, many) or the class of an expanded clone, and some rows leave it out.

>-|TRBV19|TRBJ2-1|-
TGTGCCAGTAGTACGAGCGGCTCCTCCTACAATGAGCAGTTCTTC
CASSTSGSSYNEQFF
>-|TRBV7-2|TRBJ2-1|-
TGTGCCAGCAGCTTTTACAGGGCCGGGGGTGAGCAGTTCTTC
CASSFYRAGGEQFF
>TRBD1|TRBV11-2|TRBJ2-3|once
TGTGCCAGCAGCTTTGGGACAGGGATTATCACGCAGTATTTT
CASSFGTGIITQYF
>-|TRBV18|TRBJ1-1|few
TGTGCCAGCTCACCGCCCACAAACCCTACCGGGGGGTTTATTTTCTTT
CASSPPTNPTGGFIFF
>TRBD1|TRBV10-3|TRBJ2-2|-
TGTGCCACAGGGACAGCGAACACCGGGGAGCTGTTTTTT
CATGTANTGELFF
>-|TRBV5-5|TRBJ1-4|-
TGTGCCAGCAGCCCCTGGAGTGGGGGCCTTAATGAAAAACTGTTTTTT
CASSPWSGGLNEKLFF
>TRBD1|TRBV10-3|TRBJ1-4|-
TGTGCCATCAGTCCGACAGGGGGCGCGAATGAAAAACTGTTTTTT
CAISPTGGANEKLFF
>TRBD2|TRBV19|TRBJ2-3|-
TGTGCCAGTAGTATTTCTGGACTAGCGGGGGGGGTTCGAACAGATACGCAGTATTTT
CASSISGLAGGVRTDTQYF
>-|TRBV2|TRBJ1-1|few
TGTGCCAGCACAAAAGCTGTGGGCTCCTCTGTTGGAGCTTTCTTT
CASTKAVGSSVGAFF
>-|TRBV4-1|TRBJ1-1|-
TGCGCCAGCAGCCTATATCAGGGGAACACTGAAGCTTTCTTT
CASSLYQGNTEAFF
>-|TRBV6-5|TRBJ1-1|-
TGTGCCAGCAGTTATAGCCAAGGAGGGACTGAAGCTTTCTTT
CASSYSQGGTEAFF
>-|TRBV7-9|TRBJ1-1|-
TGTGCCAGCAGCGCCGAATACCGGACCACTGAAGCTTTCTTT
CASSAEYRTTEAFF
>-|TRBV2|TRBJ2-1|-
TGTGCCAGCACCGACAGCAGTTACAATGAGCAGTTCTTC
CASTDSSYNEQFF
>-|TRBV6-6|TRBJ2-1|-
TGTGCCAGCAGTTACGTTCTGAGGGCCCCCCACAATGAGCAGTTCTTC
CASSYVLRAPHNEQFF
>TRBD1|TRBV13|TRBJ1-2|-
TGTGCCAGCAGCTTAGGCCGGGGCAGGGGGAAGTATGGCTACACCTTC
CASSLGRGRGKYGYTF
>TRBD2|TRBV6-1|TRBJ2-3|-
TGTGCCAGCAGTGAATTTGCGAGCGGGGGGGCCGGAGATACGCAGTATTTT
CASSEFASGGAGDTQYF
>TRBD1|TRBV6-1|TRBJ1-5|-
TGTGCCAGCACCACAGGACAGGGGTTCAATCAGCCCCAGCATTTT
CASTTGQGFNQPQHF
>-|TRBV7-8|TRBJ2-5|-
TGTGCCAGCAGCCTAAGGGCGCGGGTTTCGTACCAAGAGACCCAGTACTTC
CASSLRARVSYQETQYF
>-|TRBV5-8|TRBJ2-2|-
TGTGCCAGCAGCTTCTCAGACACCGGGGAGCTGTTTTTT
CASSFSDTGELFF
>-|TRBV7-7|TRBJ2-2|-
TGTGCCAGCACCCCCCTCGCTGGGAACACCGGGGAGCTGTTTTTT
CASTPLAGNTGELFF
>-|TRBV11-2|TRBJ1-5|-
TGTGCCAGCAGCTTAGATTCAGGTTATAGCAATCAGCCCCAGCATTTT
CASSLDSGYSNQPQHF
>TRBD1|TRBV28|TRBJ2-5|-
TGTGCCAGCAGTTACCACAGGGGATGGGAGACCCAGTACTTC
CASSYHRGWETQYF
>-|TRBV19|TRBJ2-1|-
TGTGCCAGTAGTATGGGTAGGGAGAGGAATGAGCAGTTCTTC
CASSMGRERNEQFF
>-|TRBV6-1|TRBJ1-2|-
TGTGCCAGCAGTGGGGGTGGGTTGGTGGTAGGCTACACCTTC
CASSGGGLVVGYTF
>-|TRBV6-5|TRBJ2-1|-
TGTGCCAGCACCTACGGAGTACATGAGCAGTTCTTC
CASTYGVHEQFF
>-|TRBV10-3|TRBJ1-1|-
TGTGCCATCAGTGAGGAGGGGGGCACTGAAGCTTTCTTT
CAISEEGGTEAFF
>TRBD2|TRBV13|TRBJ2-3|-
TGTGCCAGCAGCTTAGGAGCGGGGGGCACAGATACGCAGTATTTT
CASSLGAGGTDTQYF
>TRBD2|TRBV4-3|TRBJ2-1|once
TGCGCCAGCAGCCTAGGACTAGCGGCCTCGGGGCAGTTCTTC
CASSLGLAASGQFF
>-|TRBV6-4|TRBJ1-2|once
TGTGCCAGCAGTGTCGGTTGGGGCTATGGCTACACCTTC
CASSVGWGYGYTF
>TRBD1|TRBV29-1|TRBJ1-4|-
TGCAGCGTTCAGGGGGGCGATGAAAAACTGTTTTTT
CSVQGGDEKLFF
>-|TRBV7-2|TRBJ2-1|-
TGTGCCAGCAGCTTAGTTGACGGAGTAGGGGAGCAGTTCTTC
CASSLVDGVGEQFF
>TRBD2|TRBV29-1|TRBJ2-3|-
TGCAGCGTTGAAGCGGGGGGATACACAGATACGCAGTATTTT
CSVEAGGYTDTQYF
>TRBD2|TRBV6-5|TRBJ2-3|-
TGTGCCAGCAGTTATTCGACGGGGGGGGGTCGAGATACGCAGTATTTT
CASSYSTGGGRDTQYF
>-|TRBV29-1|TRBJ2-5|-
TGCAGCGGCACAAAATCCGGGACGGAGACCCAGTACTTC
CSGTKSGTETQYF
>-|TRBV5-6|TRBJ2-1|-
TGTGCCAGCAGCTTGGGGATGGATATCTATGAGCAGTTCTTC
CASSLGMDIYEQFF
>-|TRBV10-2|TRBJ1-2|-
TGCGCCAGCATAGACCGGGACAAACGCCTTCCAGGCTACACCTTC
CASIDRDKRLPGYTF
>TRBD2|TRBV6-5|TRBJ2-1|-
TGTGCCAGCAGTTACTCGACTAGCGGGGGGGCTGAGCAGTTCTTC
CASSYSTSGGAEQFF
>TRBD2|TRBV10-3|TRBJ2-1|-
TGTGCCATCAAAAAGTCTGGGGGGGGAACCTACAATGAGCAGTTCTTC
CAIKKSGGGTYNEQFF
>TRBD2|TRBV4-3|TRBJ2-5|-
TGCGCCAGCAGCCCGTCGTACGGCGGGGGAGGAGTAGAAGAGACCCAGTACTTC
CASSPSYGGGGVEETQYF
>-|TRBV5-6|TRBJ2-7|-
TGTGCCAGCAGCCGGACCTACGAGCAGTACTTC
CASSRTYEQYF
>-|TRBV7-2|TRBJ1-6|-
TGTGCCAGCAGCTTATTGGGGGGGAGTAATTCACCCCTCCACTTT
CASSLLGGSNSPLHF
>-|TRBV6-5|TRBJ1-2|once
TGTGCCAGCAGCAACCAGGGGAGGTATGGCTACACCTTC
CASSNQGRYGYTF
>TRBD1|TRBV28|TRBJ1-5|-
TGTGCCAGCAGCCAGCGACAGGGCTGGGTTACAGGTCAGCCCCAGCATTTT
CASSQRQGWVTGQPQHF
>-|TRBV27|TRBJ2-1|once
TGTGCCAGCAGTTCCCCCAGAAATGAGCAGTTCTTC
CASSSPRNEQFF